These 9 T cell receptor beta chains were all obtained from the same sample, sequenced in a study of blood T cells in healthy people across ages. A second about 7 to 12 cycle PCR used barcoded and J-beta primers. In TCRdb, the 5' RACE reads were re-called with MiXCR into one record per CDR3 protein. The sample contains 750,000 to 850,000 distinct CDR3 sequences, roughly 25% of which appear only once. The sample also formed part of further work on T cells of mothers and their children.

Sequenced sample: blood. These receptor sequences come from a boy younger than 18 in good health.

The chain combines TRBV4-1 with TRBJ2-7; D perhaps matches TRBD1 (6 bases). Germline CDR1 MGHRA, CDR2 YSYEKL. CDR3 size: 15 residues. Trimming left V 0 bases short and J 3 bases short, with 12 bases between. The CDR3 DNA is TGCGCCAGCAGCCAAGAGAACAGGGTGGGCTACGAGCAGTACTTC. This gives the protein CASSQENRVGYEQYF.

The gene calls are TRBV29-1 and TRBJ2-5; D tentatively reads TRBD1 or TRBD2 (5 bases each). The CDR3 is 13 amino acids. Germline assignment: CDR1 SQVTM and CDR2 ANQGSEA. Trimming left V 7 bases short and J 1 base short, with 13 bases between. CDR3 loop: CSASGRFQETQYF. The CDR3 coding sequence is TGCAGCGCCTCGGGGCGGTTCCAAGAGACCCAGTACTTC.

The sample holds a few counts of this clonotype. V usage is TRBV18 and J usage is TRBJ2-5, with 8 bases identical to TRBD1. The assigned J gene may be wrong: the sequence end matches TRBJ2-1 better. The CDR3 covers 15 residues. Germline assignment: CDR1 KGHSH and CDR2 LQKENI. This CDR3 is CASSPPGQEVNEQFF. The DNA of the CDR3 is TGTGCCAGCTCACCACCGGGACAGGAGGTGAATGAGCAGTTCTTC.

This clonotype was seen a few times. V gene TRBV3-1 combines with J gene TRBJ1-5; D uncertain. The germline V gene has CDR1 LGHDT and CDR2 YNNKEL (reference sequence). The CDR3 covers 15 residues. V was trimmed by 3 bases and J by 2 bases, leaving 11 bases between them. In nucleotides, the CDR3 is TGTGCCAGCAGCCAGGACCCGGGAGGCAATCAGCCCCAGCATTTT. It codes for CASSQDPGGNQPQHF.

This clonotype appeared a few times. The CDR3 is CSAPRGDTEAFF. The CDR3 DNA is TGCAGTGCCCCACGGGGTGACACTGAAGCTTTCTTT. This sequence joins TRBV20-1 and TRBJ1-1; D gene uncertain. The V end lost 6 bases, the J end lost 3 bases, and 11 bases lay between the germline ends. Germline CDR1 and CDR2: DFQATT and SNEGSKA (reference sequence). The CDR3 extends over 12 amino acids.

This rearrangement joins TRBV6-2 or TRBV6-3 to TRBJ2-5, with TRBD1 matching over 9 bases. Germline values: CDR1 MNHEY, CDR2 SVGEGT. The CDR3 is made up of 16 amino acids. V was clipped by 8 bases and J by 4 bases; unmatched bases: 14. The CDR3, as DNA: TGTGCCAGCTCCGAGCGGGACAGGGACTTGGTAGAGACCCAGTACTTC. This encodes CASSERDRDLVETQYF.

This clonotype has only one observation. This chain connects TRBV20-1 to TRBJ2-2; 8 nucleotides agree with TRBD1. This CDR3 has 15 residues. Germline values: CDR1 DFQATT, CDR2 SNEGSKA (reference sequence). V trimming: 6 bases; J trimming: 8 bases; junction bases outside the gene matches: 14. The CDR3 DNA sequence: TGCAGTGCCGTCAACCGGGACAGGTCGTTGGGGGAGCTGTTTTTT. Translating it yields CSAVNRDRSLGELFF.

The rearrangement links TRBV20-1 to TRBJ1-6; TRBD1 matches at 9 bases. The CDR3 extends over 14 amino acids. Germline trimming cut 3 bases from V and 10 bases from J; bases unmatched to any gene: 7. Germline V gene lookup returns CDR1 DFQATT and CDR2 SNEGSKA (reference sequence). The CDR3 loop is CSASSGQGSSPLHF. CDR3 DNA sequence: TGCAGTGCTAGTTCGGGACAGGGAAGCTCACCCCTCCACTTT.

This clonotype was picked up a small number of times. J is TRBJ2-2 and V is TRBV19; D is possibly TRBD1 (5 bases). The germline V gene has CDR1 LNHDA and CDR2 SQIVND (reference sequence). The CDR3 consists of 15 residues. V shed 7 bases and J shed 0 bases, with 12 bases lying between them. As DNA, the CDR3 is TGTGCCAGTACCCTGGGGCAGTCGAACACCGGGGAGCTGTTTTTT. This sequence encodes CASTLGQSNTGELFF.